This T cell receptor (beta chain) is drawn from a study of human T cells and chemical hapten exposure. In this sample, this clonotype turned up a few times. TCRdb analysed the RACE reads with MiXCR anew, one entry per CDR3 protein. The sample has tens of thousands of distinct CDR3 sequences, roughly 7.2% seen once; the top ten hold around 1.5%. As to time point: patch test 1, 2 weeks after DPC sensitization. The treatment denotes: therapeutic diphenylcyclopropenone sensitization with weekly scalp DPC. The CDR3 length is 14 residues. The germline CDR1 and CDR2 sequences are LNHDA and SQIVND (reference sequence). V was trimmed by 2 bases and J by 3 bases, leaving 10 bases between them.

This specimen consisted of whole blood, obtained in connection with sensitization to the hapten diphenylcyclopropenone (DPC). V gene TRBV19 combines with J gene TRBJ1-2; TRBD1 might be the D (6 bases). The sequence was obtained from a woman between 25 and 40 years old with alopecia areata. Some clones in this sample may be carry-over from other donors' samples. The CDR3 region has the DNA TGTGCCAGTAGTATATCGGCAGGGGACTATGGCTACACCTTC. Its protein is CASSISAGDYGYTF.